The text below deals with one T cell receptor beta chain. TCRdb itself ran the RT-PCR reads through MiXCR, one entry per CDR3 protein. The sample carries 500,000 to 550,000 distinct CDR3 sequences, roughly 25% recorded once. These data are taken from a study of response to subunit inactivated influenza vaccine. V was pared by 5 bases and J by 0 bases, with 5 bases of the junction left unmatched. Germline CDR1 DFQATT, CDR2 SNEGSKA (reference sequence). The CDR3 is 14 amino acids. The sample was also reused in another study, on T cells expressing NK-cell markers. In that study: It was by 5'RACE template switching with UMIs that TCR beta cDNA was made. The authors restricted sorting to alpha-beta TCR T cells with an anti-gamma-delta TCR antibody in several experiments. Roughly 6 donors had dominant NKG2C+ clonotypes that comprised roughly 1.0-7.5% of their CD8+ T cells. Among several donors, these clonotypes also ranked first in the CD3+CD56-NKG2C+ fraction.

Sequenced here: CD4+ T cells sorted from PBMCs, sampled about 12 days after vaccination. This sequence joins TRBV20-1 and TRBJ2-3; 7 positions agree with TRBD2. The sequence derives from a man aged 45-65 years who received an inactivated influenza vaccine. DNA for the CDR3: TGCAGTGCTGTCGGACTAGGTAGCACAGATACGCAGTATTTT. Translated, it gives CSAVGLGSTDTQYF.